This T cell receptor beta chain was sequenced for a study of T cell responses to AZD1222 COVID-19 vaccine (dated by TCRdb to the early 2020s). Describing the broader study: AZD1222 recipients given second doses at about 4 weeks or at about 12 weeks were pooled, since spike-specific TCR depth and breadth were not found to differ between the two schedules. TCR sequencing was performed for over 230 trial participants, of whom 200 to 210 were given two doses of AZD1222 and approximately 26 were given two doses of MenACWY control vaccine. Trial participants were enrolled by age into 18-55, 56-69 and 70-plus year subgroups, with roughly 150, 30 and 60 TCR-sequenced participants respectively. Study-wide conclusions, independent of this receptor: Only five to seven AZD1222 recipients were SARS-CoV-2 seropositive at baseline, limiting conclusions about previously exposed vaccinees. After two AZD1222 doses, spike-specific TCR breadth and depth were significantly higher than at day 0 and than in MenACWY recipients. The whole spike protein was spanned by vaccine-associated CD4 TCRs, and dominant responses were seen in regions 160-218 and 743-854. The 56-69-year group was small, and its depth increase did not reach significance, likely because of low power. Participants were mostly white British, with more females than males. The authors suggested clonal diversity may have been underestimated. Reportedly, close to half of the unique spike-specific TCRs recognized epitopes lying outside the regions that are mutated in the B.1.351 and B.1.1.7 variants. Because no day 14 peak-response samples were available, repertoires were characterized only after the peak T cell response.

With regard to this clone: Its antigen has not been determined. No base-level quality is on record; no much larger clone is a single base apart.

According to the germline V gene, CDR1 reads SNHLY and CDR2 reads FYNNEI. At the junction V is shortened by 5 bases and J by 3 bases; bases outside the gene matches: 6. Including the terminal cysteine and phenylalanine, the CDR3 comprises 14 residues. Only CDR3 DNA is held: 42 bases, read in frame from base 1. The sample's time point, from its label and the paper: baseline before first vaccination. Samples from vaccinated people were obtained from the UK trials COV001 and COV002, which included a single-blind randomized controlled phase 2/3 trial of AZD1222 (ChAdOx1 nCoV-19) in healthy adults. For TCRbeta chain sequencing, PBMC samples from trial participants were taken at day 0 and at day 28 after the second dose. The CDR3 regions of human TCRbeta chains were analyzed by immunosequencing. In the paper's pipeline: TCRs in the repertoires were matched against a reference library of SARS-CoV-2-specific TCRs that had been generated with the MIRA antigen-specificity platform. Breadth was defined as the fraction of unique TCRs that were SARS-CoV-2-associated. Depth was defined as the fraction of total T cells that were SARS-CoV-2-associated. Using the MIRA data, every spike-specific TCR was mapped to the spike region that the TCR reacted to and assigned to either a CD4 or a CD8 class. Log10-transformed breadth and depth values were compared by one-way ANOVA with Sidak's multiple comparisons tests. TCRdb's version of the immuneACCESS table is confined to in-frame rearrangements and falls short of the full clone set. An unresolved V gene accounts for under half of the shortfall where checked; the remainder is of unknown origin. V and J calls and clone size are those listed in that table; D and trimming were worked out from the DNA. A total of around 67,000 clones appear in this sample, 84% of them only once. The ten largest clones capture 21% of the sample.

Material: peripheral blood, obtained on day 0 of AZD1222 vaccination. This receptor chain uses TRBV2 and TRBJ2-7, and TRBD1 aligns with 8 junction nucleotides. The receptor comes from an adult in good health. The nucleotide sequence is TGTGCCAGCAGTCGGACAGGGCGCCACTACGAGCAGTACTTC. The resulting protein is CASSRTGRHYEQYF.